Listed below are T cell receptor beta chains from one sample, sequenced in a study of blood T cells in healthy people across ages. One entry per CDR3 protein results from TCRdb running MiXCR on the 5' RACE reads. The sample records about 930,000 distinct CDR3 sequences, about 27% being singletons. A further study also used this sample, focusing on T cells of mothers and their children.

The specimen sequenced was blood. The receptors stem from a woman aged 40 to 55 in good health. Each CDR3 is given with its conserved first and last residue. Not every row has a clone size; where given, it reads once, few, many or a size class.

V gene: TRBV15
clone size: few
J gene: TRBJ2-6
CDR3 protein: CATRDSGANVLTF

V gene: TRBV20-1
clone size: -
J gene: TRBJ2-5
CDR3 protein: CSARDASGGRQETQYF

V gene: TRBV10-3
clone size: many
J gene: TRBJ2-7
CDR3 protein: CAISESISKGYEQYF

V gene: TRBV7-9
clone size: many
J gene: TRBJ2-1
CDR3 protein: CASSTRTSGGYNEQFF

V gene: TRBV9
clone size: once
J gene: TRBJ2-1
CDR3 protein: CASSVVSSGGGNEQFF

V gene: TRBV24-1
clone size: -
J gene: TRBJ1-2
CDR3 protein: CATSPGDRVFYGYTF

V gene: TRBV27
clone size: few
J gene: TRBJ1-2
CDR3 protein: CASSLGQGFFYGYTF

V gene: TRBV18
clone size: few
J gene: TRBJ1-2
CDR3 protein: CASSPPEGGGYGYTF

V gene: TRBV4-1
clone size: many
J gene: TRBJ1-2
CDR3 protein: CASSQDHGGYGYTF

V gene: TRBV4-1
clone size: many
J gene: TRBJ2-1
CDR3 protein: CASSQAGSMGPYNEQFF

V gene: TRBV2
clone size: few
J gene: TRBJ1-2
CDR3 protein: CASSRDFDGYTF

V gene: TRBV4-1
clone size: many
J gene: TRBJ2-7
CDR3 protein: CASSQGSASYEQYF

V gene: TRBV6-6
clone size: -
J gene: TRBJ2-5
CDR3 protein: CASSDWTEYQETQYF

V gene: TRBV4-3
clone size: few
J gene: TRBJ1-1
CDR3 protein: CASSQIDRGRTEAFF

V gene: TRBV24-1
clone size: -
J gene: TRBJ1-2
CDR3 protein: CATSDVGQGGGYTF

V gene: TRBV24-1
clone size: few
J gene: TRBJ1-2
CDR3 protein: CATSDGTGGLYGYTF

V gene: TRBV20-1
clone size: -
J gene: TRBJ1-2
CDR3 protein: CSASNRGYGYTF

V gene: TRBV6-5
clone size: many
J gene: TRBJ2-7
CDR3 protein: CASSYSPPGESMVGRQSSYEQYF